These 21 T cell receptor beta chains were all obtained from the same sample, sequenced in a study of blood T cell repertoires in COVID-19. The data were produced by immunoSEQ multiplex PCR, yet TCRdb's version contains in-frame clones alone and is incomplete. The table lists 250,000 to 400,000 clones, 85% of them singletons. Sequencing was carried out using PBMCs or T cells enriched from blood (not recorded which). The source of these receptors is a woman in her 30s who had been exposed to COVID-19.

This clone was recorded once. The chain combines TRBV27 with TRBJ2-5; a weak D match, TRBD1 (6 bases). Trimming cost V 4 bases and J 5 bases, with 14 bases left between them. Germline-derived CDR1 and CDR2 are MNHEY and SMNVEV (reference sequence). CDR3 size: 14 residues. Written as DNA, the CDR3 is TGTGCCAGCAGTTCCCTCAACAGGGTGGAGACCCAGTACTTC. Its protein is CASSSLNRVETQYF.

J is TRBJ2-5 and V is TRBV2, with TRBD2 identical over 14 bases. The germline gives CDR1 SNHLY, CDR2 FYNNEI. The J segment lost 6 bases and the V segment lost 3 bases, leaving 3 bases of the junction unmatched. CDR3 size: 15 residues. As DNA, the CDR3 is TGTGCCAGCAGTGAGACTAGCGGGGGGGTGAAGACCCAGTACTTC. It specifies CASSETSGGVKTQYF.

V usage is TRBV19 and J usage is TRBJ2-1; D uncertain. The germline V and J ends were trimmed by 1 base and 4 bases, with 14 bases remaining between them. Per the germline V gene, CDR1 is LNHDA and CDR2 is SQIVND (reference sequence). This CDR3 is built from 16 residues. This chain's CDR3 is CASSIGSDLDYNEQFF. CDR3 sequence (DNA): TGTGCCAGTAGTATAGGATCGGATCTAGATTACAATGAGCAGTTCTTC.

The chain links TRBV28 to TRBJ2-7; 10 positions agree with TRBD2. There are 14 residues in the CDR3. The germline V gene has CDR1 MDHEN and CDR2 SYDVKM. V lost 7 bases and J lost 1; bases outside the gene matches: 4. DNA of the CDR3: TGTGCCAGCATTCTAGCGGGGGTATCCTACGAGCAGTACTTC. As protein: CASILAGVSYEQYF.

The chain links TRBV5-1 to TRBJ1-1, with no clear D. With 3 bases removed from V and 2 bases from J, the gap between germline ends came to 11 bases. The CDR3 is 14 residues long. Per the germline V gene, CDR1 is SGHRS and CDR2 is YFSETQ. The DNA of the CDR3 is TGCGCCAGCAGCTGGGCTGGGTCTAACACTGAAGCTTTCTTT. This codes for CASSWAGSNTEAFF.

J is TRBJ1-1 and V is TRBV11-2; D gene ambiguous. Germline assignment: CDR1 SGHAT and CDR2 FQNNGV. The CDR3 totals 15 residues. Trimming removed 7 bases from V and 1 base from J, with 16 bases in between. The CDR3 sequence: CASTHGGRWNTEAFF. CDR3 nucleotide sequence: TGTGCCAGCACCCATGGTGGCAGGTGGAACACTGAAGCTTTCTTT. The full variable domain, its missing parts supplied by reference TRBV11-2 and TRBJ1-1, is EAGVAQSPRYKIIEKRQSVAFWCNPISGHATLYWYQQILGQGPKLLIQFQNNGVVDDSQLPKDRFSAERLKGVDSTLKIQPAKLEDSAVYLCASTHGGRWNTEAFFGQGTRLTVV.

V gene TRBV7-9 combines with J gene TRBJ2-7; 8 nucleotides align to TRBD2. V dropped 3 bases and J dropped 6; count of bases not matched to a gene: 4. Germline V CDR1 and CDR2: SEHNR, FQNEAQ (reference sequence). The CDR3 loop spans 13 amino acids. DNA for the CDR3: TGTGCCAGCAGCTTGGCGGGGGGAGGCGAGCAGTACTTC. Translating gives CASSLAGGGEQYF.

The chain has TRBV6-5 and TRBJ1-2; 7 positions agree with TRBD1. Looked up from germline, CDR1 is MNHEY and CDR2 is SVGAGI. The CDR3 spans 16 residues. The trim removed 0 bases at V and 7 bases at J, leaving 11 bases unmatched. The chain's CDR3 is CASSYSDPRQGGGYTF. The CDR3 DNA reads as TGTGCCAGCAGTTACTCGGATCCGCGACAGGGAGGTGGCTACACCTTC.

The J gene is TRBJ1-1, the V gene TRBV10-1; 8 nucleotides match TRBD1. Germline trimming cut 6 bases from V and 1 base from J; bases unmatched to any gene: 4. Germline CDR1 WNHNN, CDR2 SYGVQD (reference sequence). CDR3 length: 14 residues. The CDR3 nucleotides read TGCGCCAGCAGCACCGGGACAGGGAACACTGAAGCTTTCTTT. Its translation is CASSTGTGNTEAFF.

V usage is TRBV2 and J usage is TRBJ1-4; 9 bases map to TRBD1. This CDR3 region has 16 residues. Losses at the gene ends were 6 bases for V and 6 bases for J; bases not matched to a gene: 11. Germline V gene data show CDR1 as SNHLY and CDR2 as FYNNEI. CDR3 sequence (DNA): TGTGCCAGCAGCCAACTATACAGGGGGCGATATGAAAAACTGTTTTTT. It yields the protein CASSQLYRGRYEKLFF.

This CDR3 reads CASSLTGAKYGYTF. CDR3 nucleotides: TGTGCCAGCAGCTTAACAGGGGCCAAATATGGCTACACCTTC. The V and J genes are TRBV7-3 and TRBJ1-2; the D gene is possibly TRBD1 (5 bases). Between the trimmed V and J ends, which lost 0 bases and 5 bases, there was a span of 10 bases. The length of the CDR3 is 14 residues. The V gene's germline CDR1 is SGHTA and CDR2 FQGTGA.

The chain couples TRBV14 to TRBJ1-1, with a possible D match to TRBD1 (6 bases). V lost 3 bases to trimming and J lost 2 bases, with 10 bases between them. This CDR3 contains 14 residues. The germline gives CDR1 SGHDN, CDR2 FVKESK. Here the CDR3 DNA reads TGTGCCAGCAGCCAGCAACAGGGTAACACTGAAGCTTTCTTT. Its translation is CASSQQQGNTEAFF.

V and J are TRBV6-5 and TRBJ1-5; a weak D match, TRBD1 (5 bases). Germline values: CDR1 MNHEY, CDR2 SVGAGI. The CDR3 is 14 residues long. With 6 bases removed from V and 8 bases from J, the gap between germline ends came to 17 bases. The CDR3 spells CASSTGTGGEPQHF. The CDR3 nucleotides read TGTGCCAGCAGCACCGGGACGGGGGGGGAGCCCCAGCATTTT.

The chain recombines TRBV10-3 with TRBJ1-1, with 10 bases aligning to TRBD1. The CDR3 is made up of 16 amino acids. After removal of 3 bases from V and 1 base from J, the junction contained 5 bases not matched to a gene. Germline V gene lookup returns CDR1 ENHRY and CDR2 SYGVKD. DNA of the CDR3: TGTGCCATCAGTGAAATAGGGACAGGGGAGAACACTGAAGCTTTCTTT. Translation: CAISEIGTGENTEAFF.

The genes are TRBV19 and TRBJ1-5; 7 bases line up with TRBD1. Germline V lookup: CDR1 LNHDA, CDR2 SQIVND (reference sequence). After removal of 4 bases from V and 1 base from J, the junction contained 7 bases not matched to a gene. The length of the CDR3 is 16 residues. Here the CDR3 DNA reads TGTGCCAGTAGTACCCTGACAGGGCAAAGCAATCAGCCCCAGCATTTT. This translates into CASSTLTGQSNQPQHF.

In this sample, this clone turned up a few times. V usage is TRBV19 and J usage is TRBJ2-7; 13 bases fit TRBD2. V gave up 5 bases and J gave up 2 bases; unmatched junction bases: 3. Germline CDR1 and CDR2: LNHDA and SQIVND (reference sequence). There are 15 residues in the CDR3. CDR3 amino acids: CASSPGTSGTYEQYF. CDR3 DNA: TGTGCCAGTAGTCCCGGGACTAGCGGGACCTACGAGCAGTACTTC.

Remarks on this clone: Other nucleotide sequences from this sample produce the same CDR3. The chain couples TRBV19 to TRBJ2-7; possibly TRBD2 for D (5 bases). The CDR3 totals 13 residues. V was clipped by 3 bases and J by 1 base, with 7 bases between them. Germline-derived CDR1 and CDR2 are LNHDA and SQIVND (reference sequence). CDR3 nucleotides: TGTGCCAGTAGTATCGGAGGTTCCTACGAGCAGTACTTC. This translates into CASSIGGSYEQYF.

V usage is TRBV10-1 and J usage is TRBJ1-2; 7 nucleotides match TRBD1. V lost 6 bases and J lost 9; bases outside the gene matches: 19. CDR1 WNHNN and CDR2 SYGVQD come from the germline V gene (reference sequence). The CDR3 is 16 amino acids. CDR3 sequence reads: CASRDATGQPKSSYTF. CDR3 coding DNA: TGCGCCAGCAGAGATGCTACGGGACAGCCAAAAAGTAGCTACACCTTC.

This clone has a single count. The rearrangement joins TRBV19 to TRBJ2-3; a weak D match, TRBD1 (5 bases). CDR3 length: 14 amino acids. Germline loops: CDR1 LNHDA, CDR2 SQIVND (reference sequence). V was pared by 11 bases and J by 0 bases, with 15 bases between. This chain's CDR3 is CAAGAVDSTDTQYF. In DNA form, the CDR3 reads TGTGCCGCTGGGGCAGTAGATAGCACAGATACGCAGTATTTT.

The genes are TRBV7-9 and TRBJ1-4; no clear D gene. Trimming shortened V by 2 bases and J by 11 bases, and 15 bases separated the two germline ends. CDR1 is SEHNR and CDR2 is FQNEAQ in the germline V gene (reference sequence). The CDR3 covers 14 residues. CDR3 in DNA: TGTGCCAGCAGCTTAACCTCGAACGAGGAGAAACTGTTTTTT. Its protein product is CASSLTSNEEKLFF.

The chain employs TRBV11-3 and TRBJ1-5, with D perhaps TRBD1 (6 bases). In germline, CDR1 is SGHNT, CDR2 YENEEA. With 1 base removed from V and 3 bases from J, the gap between germline ends came to 16 bases. The CDR3 covers 17 residues. The CDR3 loop reads CASSLVWGRGDNQPQHF. In DNA, the CDR3 is TGTGCCAGCAGCTTAGTCTGGGGCAGGGGAGACAATCAGCCCCAGCATTTT. The full variable domain, its missing parts supplied by reference TRBV11-3 and TRBJ1-5, is EAGVVQSPRYKIIEKKQPVAFWCNPISGHNTLYWYLQNLGQGPELLIRYENEEAVDDSQLPKDRFSAERLKGVDSTLKIQPAELGDSAVYLCASSLVWGRGDNQPQHFGDGTRLSIL.